This T cell receptor beta chain was recovered during a study of OX40 agonist ivuxolimab in advanced cancers. V was pared by 7 bases and J by 7 bases, with 16 bases between. This CDR3 is 14 amino acids long. Per germline, CDR1 MNHNY and CDR2 SVGAGI (reference sequence). Sequencing used immunoSEQ multiplex PCR; TCRdb keeps in-frame clones, though not all of them. The sample contains about 53,000 clones, approximately 90% of which appear only once. Findings and caveats of the study: Relatively little clonal expansion, among the lowest observed, appeared in partial responders at 0.1-3.0 mg/kg.

As to this clone: Its antigen is not identified.

The sequencing here drew on CD4+ or CD8+ T cells sorted from blood, taken in a trial of the OX40 agonist ivuxolimab. The chain employs TRBV6-6 and TRBJ1-4; possibly TRBD1 for D (5 bases). The receptor comes from an adult with an advanced solid tumor such as melanoma, head and neck, liver or kidney cancer. The CDR3 is CASTHKGSSEKLFF. The CDR3 coding sequence is TGTGCCAGCACACACAAGGGGTCTAGTGAAAAACTGTTTTTT.